This TCR beta chain emerged from a study of blood T cell repertoires in COVID-19. Study-level information: Researchers got acute and convalescent COVID-19 samples from the United States, Italy and Spain. The analysed material was cDNA or gDNA that came from T cells, B-cell-depleted T cells, or PBMCs.

In the authors' workflow: Estimated nucleated cell counts came from reference gene primer amplification. Sequencing was performed with immunoSEQ multiplex PCR; in TCRdb, only in-frame clones are kept and a portion is missing. V, J and clone size reflect that table, while D and trimming were determined from the DNA. The sample records over 85,000 clones, about 85% being singletons. Trimming took 6 bases from V and 0 from J; bases not matched to a gene: 8. The germline CDR1 and CDR2 sequences are WSHSY and SAAADI. This CDR3 has 15 amino acids. Sequencing used peripheral blood. The TCR was taken from a man aged 65 to 79 with acute or convalescent COVID-19. V and J are TRBV10-2 and TRBJ2-7; 7 bases agree with TRBD1. The CDR3 region is CASRQEEGASYEQYF. The CDR3 nucleotides read TGCGCCAGCAGACAAGAAGAGGGGGCCTCCTACGAGCAGTACTTC.